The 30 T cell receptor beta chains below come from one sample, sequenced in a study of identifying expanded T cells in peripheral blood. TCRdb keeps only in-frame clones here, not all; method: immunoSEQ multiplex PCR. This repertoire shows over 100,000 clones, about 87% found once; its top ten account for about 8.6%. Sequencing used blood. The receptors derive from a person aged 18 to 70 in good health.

DNA for the CDR3: TGTGCCTGGAGCGAACAGCGGGGGTGGAATACTGAAGCTTTCTTT. This translates into CAWSEQRGWNTEAFF. The V call is TRBV30, the J call TRBJ1-1, with D perhaps matching TRBD1 (5 bases). Germline assignment: CDR1 GTSNPN and CDR2 SVGIG (reference sequence). This CDR3 has 15 amino acids. Trimming pared 3 bases from V and 5 bases from J, leaving 19 bases between.

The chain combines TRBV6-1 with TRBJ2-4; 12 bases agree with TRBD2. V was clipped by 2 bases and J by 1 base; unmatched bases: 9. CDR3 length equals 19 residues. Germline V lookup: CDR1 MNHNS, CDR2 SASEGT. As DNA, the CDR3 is TGTGCCAGCAGTGAACGGACTAGCGGGAAGGGGAAGGCCAAAAACATTCAGTACTTC. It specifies CASSERTSGKGKAKNIQYF.

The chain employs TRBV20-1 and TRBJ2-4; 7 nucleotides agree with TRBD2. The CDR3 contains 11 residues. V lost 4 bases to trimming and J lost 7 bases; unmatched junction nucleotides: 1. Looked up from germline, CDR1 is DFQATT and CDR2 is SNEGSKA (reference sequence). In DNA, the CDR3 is TGCAGTGCTACGCGGGGGAACATTCAGTACTTC. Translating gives CSATRGNIQYF.

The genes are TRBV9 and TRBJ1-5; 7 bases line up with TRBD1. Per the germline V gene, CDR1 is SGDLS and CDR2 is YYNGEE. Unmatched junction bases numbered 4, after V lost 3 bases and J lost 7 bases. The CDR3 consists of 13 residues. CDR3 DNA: TGTGCCAGCAGCGGACAGGGTGGACAGCCCCAGCATTTT. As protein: CASSGQGGQPQHF.

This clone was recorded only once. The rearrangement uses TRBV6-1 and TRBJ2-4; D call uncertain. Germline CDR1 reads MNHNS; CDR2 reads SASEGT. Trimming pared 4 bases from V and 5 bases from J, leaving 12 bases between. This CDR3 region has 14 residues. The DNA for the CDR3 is TGTGCCAGCAGTGTAACGGGCCTGGAAAACATTCAGTACTTC. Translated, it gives CASSVTGLENIQYF.

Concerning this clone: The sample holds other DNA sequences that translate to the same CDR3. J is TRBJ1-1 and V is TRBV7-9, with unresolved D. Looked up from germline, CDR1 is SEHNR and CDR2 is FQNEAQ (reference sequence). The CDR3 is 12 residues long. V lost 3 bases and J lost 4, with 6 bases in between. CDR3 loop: CASSLWGTEAFF. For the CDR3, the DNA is TGTGCCAGCAGCTTGTGGGGCACTGAAGCTTTCTTT.

CDR3 loop: CASSSTDTQYF. The CDR3 DNA is TGTGCCAGCAGCTCTACAGATACGCAGTATTTT. The gene calls are TRBV6-5 and TRBJ2-3; D unclear. CDR1 MNHEY and CDR2 SVGAGI come from the germline V gene. V was clipped by 6 bases and J by 3 bases, with 4 bases between them. This CDR3 spans 11 amino acids.

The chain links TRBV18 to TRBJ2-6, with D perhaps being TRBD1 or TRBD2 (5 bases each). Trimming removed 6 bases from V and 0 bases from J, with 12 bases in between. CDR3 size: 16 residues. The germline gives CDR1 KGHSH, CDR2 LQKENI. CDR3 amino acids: CASSPGRSSGANVLTF. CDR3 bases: TGTGCCAGCTCGCCGGGACGCAGCTCTGGGGCCAACGTCCTGACTTTC.

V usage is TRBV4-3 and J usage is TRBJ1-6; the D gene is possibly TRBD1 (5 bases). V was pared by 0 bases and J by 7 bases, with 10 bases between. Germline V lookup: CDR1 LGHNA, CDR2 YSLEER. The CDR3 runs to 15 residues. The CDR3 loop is CASSQDPRANSPLHF. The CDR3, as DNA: TGCGCCAGCAGCCAAGATCCCAGGGCCAATTCACCCCTCCACTTT.

The CDR3 reads CASSLQINNEQFF. The CDR3 DNA follows: TGTGCCAGCAGCCTACAAATTAACAATGAGCAGTTCTTC. The chain carries TRBV7-3 and TRBJ2-1, with D unclear. V shed 5 bases and J shed 5 bases, with 10 bases lying between them. The CDR3 covers 13 residues. CDR1 is SGHTA and CDR2 is FQGTGA in the germline V gene. The full variable domain, completed using reference TRBV7-3 and TRBJ2-1, is GAGVSQTPSNKVTEKGKYVELRCDPISGHTALYWYRQSLGQGPEFLIYFQGTGAADDSGLPNDRFFAVRPEGSVSTLKIQRTERGDSAVYLCASSLQINNEQFFGPGTRLTVL.

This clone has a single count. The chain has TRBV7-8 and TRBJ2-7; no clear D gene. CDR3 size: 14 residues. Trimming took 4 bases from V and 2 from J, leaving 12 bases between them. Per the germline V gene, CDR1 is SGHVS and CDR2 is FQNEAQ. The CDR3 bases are TGTGCCAGCAGCTCGGGTCCTCTAGCCTACGAGCAGTACTTC. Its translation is CASSSGPLAYEQYF.

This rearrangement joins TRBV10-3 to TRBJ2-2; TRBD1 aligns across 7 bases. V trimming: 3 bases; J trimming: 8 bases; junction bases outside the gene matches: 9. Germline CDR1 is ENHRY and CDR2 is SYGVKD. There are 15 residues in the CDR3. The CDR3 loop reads CAISDDRAGVGELFF. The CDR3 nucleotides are TGTGCCATCAGTGATGACAGGGCTGGAGTTGGGGAGCTGTTTTTT.

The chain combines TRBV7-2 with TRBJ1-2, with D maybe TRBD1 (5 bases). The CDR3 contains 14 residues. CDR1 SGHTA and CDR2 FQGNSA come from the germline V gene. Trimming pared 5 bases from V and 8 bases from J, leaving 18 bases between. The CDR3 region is CASSQRDRPRGYTF. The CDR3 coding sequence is TGTGCCAGCAGCCAGAGGGACCGGCCGAGGGGCTACACCTTC.

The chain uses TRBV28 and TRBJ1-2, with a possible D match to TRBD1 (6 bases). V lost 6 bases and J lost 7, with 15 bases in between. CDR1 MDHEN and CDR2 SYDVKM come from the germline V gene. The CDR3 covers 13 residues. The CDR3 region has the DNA TGTGCCAGCAGCCCCGGGACAAGATTTGGCTACACCTTC. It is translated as CASSPGTRFGYTF.

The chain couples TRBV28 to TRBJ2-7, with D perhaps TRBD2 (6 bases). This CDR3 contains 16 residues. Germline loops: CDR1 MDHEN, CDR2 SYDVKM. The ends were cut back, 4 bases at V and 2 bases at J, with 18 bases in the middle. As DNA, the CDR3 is TGTGCCAGCAGTTCCGGTGTAGCGGCTCTACCCTACGAGCAGTACTTC. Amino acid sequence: CASSSGVAALPYEQYF.

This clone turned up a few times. CDR3: CASSLEGGYTF. DNA of the CDR3: TGTGCCAGCAGCTTGGAGGGTGGCTACACCTTC. V gene TRBV5-6 combines with J gene TRBJ1-2; D is ambiguous. Per the germline V gene, CDR1 is SGHDT and CDR2 is YYEEEE. The CDR3 sequence is 11 residues long. Trimming stripped 0 bases from V and 7 bases from J, with 4 bases between. The full variable domain, its missing parts supplied by reference TRBV5-6 and TRBJ1-2, is DAGVTQSPTHLIKTRGQQVTLRCSPKSGHDTVSWYQQALGQGPQFIFQYYEEEERQRGNFPDRFSGHQFPNYSSELNVNALLLGDSALYLCASSLEGGYTFGSGTRLTVV.

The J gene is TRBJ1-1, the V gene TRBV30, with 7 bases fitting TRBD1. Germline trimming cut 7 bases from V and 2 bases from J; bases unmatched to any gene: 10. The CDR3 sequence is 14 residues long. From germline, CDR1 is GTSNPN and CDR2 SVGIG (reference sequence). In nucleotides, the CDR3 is TGTGCCTCAACAGGGGCCTTACCAAACACTGAAGCTTTCTTT. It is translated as CASTGALPNTEAFF.

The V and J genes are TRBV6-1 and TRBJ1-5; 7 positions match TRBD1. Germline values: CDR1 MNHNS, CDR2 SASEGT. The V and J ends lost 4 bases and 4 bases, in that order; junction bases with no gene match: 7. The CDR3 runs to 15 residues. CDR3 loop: CASSGQGQSNQPQHF. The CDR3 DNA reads TGTGCCAGCAGTGGTCAGGGACAGTCTAATCAGCCCCAGCATTTT.

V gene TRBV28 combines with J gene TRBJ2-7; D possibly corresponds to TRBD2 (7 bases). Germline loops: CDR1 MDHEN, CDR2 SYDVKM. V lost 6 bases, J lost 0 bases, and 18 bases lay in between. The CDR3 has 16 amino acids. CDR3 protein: CASSHGGGATSYEQYF. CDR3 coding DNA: TGTGCCAGCAGCCACGGTGGGGGGGCCACCTCCTACGAGCAGTACTTC.

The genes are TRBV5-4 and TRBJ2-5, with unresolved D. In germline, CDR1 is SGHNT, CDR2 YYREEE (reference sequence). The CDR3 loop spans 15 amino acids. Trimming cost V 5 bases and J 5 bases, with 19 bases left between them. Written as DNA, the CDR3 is TGTGCCAGCAGAGCCGATTGGGAACGGCGGGAGACCCAGTACTTC. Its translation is CASRADWERRETQYF.

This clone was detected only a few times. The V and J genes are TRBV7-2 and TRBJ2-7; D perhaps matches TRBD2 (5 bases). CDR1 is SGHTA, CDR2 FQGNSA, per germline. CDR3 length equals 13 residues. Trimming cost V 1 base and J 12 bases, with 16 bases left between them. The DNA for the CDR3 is TGTGCCAGCAGCTTAGGAGTCCAGAGGGATCGGTACTTC. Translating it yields CASSLGVQRDRYF.

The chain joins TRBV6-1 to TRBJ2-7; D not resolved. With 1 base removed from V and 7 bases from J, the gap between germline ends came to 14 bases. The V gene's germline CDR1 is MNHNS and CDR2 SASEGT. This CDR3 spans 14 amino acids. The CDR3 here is CASSEGSALWEQYF. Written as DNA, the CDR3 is TGTGCCAGCAGTGAAGGGTCAGCCCTATGGGAGCAGTACTTC.

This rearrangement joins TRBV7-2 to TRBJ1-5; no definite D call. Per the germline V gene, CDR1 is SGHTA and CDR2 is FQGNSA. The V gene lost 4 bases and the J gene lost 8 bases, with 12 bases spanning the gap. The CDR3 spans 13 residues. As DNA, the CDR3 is TGTGCCAGCAGCTCCCCGGGAGTGGAGCCCCAGCATTTT. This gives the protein CASSSPGVEPQHF.

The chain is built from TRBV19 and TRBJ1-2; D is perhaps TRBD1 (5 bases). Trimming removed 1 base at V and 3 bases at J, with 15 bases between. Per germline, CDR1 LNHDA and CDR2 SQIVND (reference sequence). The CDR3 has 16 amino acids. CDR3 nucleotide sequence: TGTGCCAGTAGTATAGGAGGGGACTTTGGGGACTATGGCTACACCTTC. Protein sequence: CASSIGGDFGDYGYTF.

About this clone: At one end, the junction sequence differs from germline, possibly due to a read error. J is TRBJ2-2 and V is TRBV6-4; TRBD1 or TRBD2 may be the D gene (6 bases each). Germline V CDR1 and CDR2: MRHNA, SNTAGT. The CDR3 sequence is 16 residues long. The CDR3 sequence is CASSELGGPKTGELFF. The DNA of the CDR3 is TGTGCCAGCAGTGAGCTAGGGGGGCCGAAGACCGGGGAGCTGTTTTTT.

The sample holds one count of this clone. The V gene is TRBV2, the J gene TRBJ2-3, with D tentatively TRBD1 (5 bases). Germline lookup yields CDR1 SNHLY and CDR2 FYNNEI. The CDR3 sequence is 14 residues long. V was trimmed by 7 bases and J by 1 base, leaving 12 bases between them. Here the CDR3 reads CASTVDKGTDTQYF. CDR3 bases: TGTGCCAGCACCGTGGACAAGGGCACAGATACGCAGTATTTT. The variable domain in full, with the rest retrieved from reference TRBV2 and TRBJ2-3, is EPEVTQTPSHQVTQMGQEVILRCVPISNHLYFYWYRQILGQKVEFLVSFYNNEISEKSEIFDDQFSVERPDGSNFTLKIRSTKLEDSAMYFCASTVDKGTDTQYFGPGTRLTVL.

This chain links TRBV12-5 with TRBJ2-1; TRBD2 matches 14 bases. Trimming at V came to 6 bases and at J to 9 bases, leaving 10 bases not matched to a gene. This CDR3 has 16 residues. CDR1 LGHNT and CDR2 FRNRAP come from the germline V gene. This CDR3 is CASGETGTSGSIEQFF. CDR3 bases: TGTGCTAGTGGGGAAACCGGGACTAGCGGGAGCATTGAGCAGTTCTTC. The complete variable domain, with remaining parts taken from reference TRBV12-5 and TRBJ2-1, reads DARVTQTPRHKVTEMGQEVTMRCQPILGHNTVFWYRQTMMQGLELLAYFRNRAPLDDSGMPKDRFSAEMPDATLATLKIQPSEPRDSAVYFCASGETGTSGSIEQFFGPGTRLTVL.

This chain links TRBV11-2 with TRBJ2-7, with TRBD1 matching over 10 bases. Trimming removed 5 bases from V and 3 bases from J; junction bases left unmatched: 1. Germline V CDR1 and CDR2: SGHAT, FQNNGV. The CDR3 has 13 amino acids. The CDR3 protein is CASSRTGGYEQYF. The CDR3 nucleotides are TGTGCCAGCAGCCGGACAGGGGGCTACGAGCAGTACTTC. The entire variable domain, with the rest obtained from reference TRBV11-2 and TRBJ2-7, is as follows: EAGVAQSPRYKIIEKRQSVAFWCNPISGHATLYWYQQILGQGPKLLIQFQNNGVVDDSQLPKDRFSAERLKGVDSTLKIQPAKLEDSAVYLCASSRTGGYEQYFGPGTRLTVT.

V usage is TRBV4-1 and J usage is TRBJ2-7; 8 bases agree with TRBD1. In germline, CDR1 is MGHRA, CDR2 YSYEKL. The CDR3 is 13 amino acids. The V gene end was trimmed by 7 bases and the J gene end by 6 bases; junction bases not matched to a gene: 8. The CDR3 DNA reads TGCGCCAGCACTCCTCAGGGGGCCGTCGAGCAGTACTTC. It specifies CASTPQGAVEQYF.

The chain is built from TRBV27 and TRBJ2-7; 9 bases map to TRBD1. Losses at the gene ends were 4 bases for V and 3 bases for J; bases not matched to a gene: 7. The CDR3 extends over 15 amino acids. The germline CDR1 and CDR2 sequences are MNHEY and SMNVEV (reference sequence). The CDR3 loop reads CASSSTLTGGYEQYF. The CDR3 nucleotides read TGTGCCAGCAGTTCCACGTTGACAGGGGGCTACGAGCAGTACTTC.